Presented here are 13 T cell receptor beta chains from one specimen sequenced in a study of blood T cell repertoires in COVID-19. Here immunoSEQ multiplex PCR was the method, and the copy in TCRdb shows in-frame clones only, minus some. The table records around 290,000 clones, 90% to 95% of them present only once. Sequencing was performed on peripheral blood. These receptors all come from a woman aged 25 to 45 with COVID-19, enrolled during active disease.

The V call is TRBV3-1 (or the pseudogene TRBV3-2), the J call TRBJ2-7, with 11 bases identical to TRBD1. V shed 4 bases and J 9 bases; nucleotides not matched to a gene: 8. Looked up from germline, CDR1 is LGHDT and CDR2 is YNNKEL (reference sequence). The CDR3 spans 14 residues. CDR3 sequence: CASSPLGQGAGQYF. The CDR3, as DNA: TGTGCCAGCAGCCCGTTAGGACAGGGGGCCGGGCAGTACTTC.

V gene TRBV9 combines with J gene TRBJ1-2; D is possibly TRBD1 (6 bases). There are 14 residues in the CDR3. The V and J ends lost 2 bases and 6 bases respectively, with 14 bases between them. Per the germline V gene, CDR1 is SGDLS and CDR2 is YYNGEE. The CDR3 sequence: CASSVLQGMNGYTF. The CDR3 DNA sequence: TGTGCCAGCAGCGTGCTACAGGGAATGAATGGCTACACCTTC.

CDR3 amino acids: CASSRVNEKLFF. The CDR3 DNA reads TGTGCCAGCAGCCGCGTTAATGAAAAACTGTTTTTT. The rearrangement joins TRBV6-6 to TRBJ1-4; no firm D call. The CDR3 sequence is 12 residues long. Germline CDR1 is MNHNY and CDR2 is SVGAGI (reference sequence). V lost 6 bases and J lost 4, with 6 bases in between.

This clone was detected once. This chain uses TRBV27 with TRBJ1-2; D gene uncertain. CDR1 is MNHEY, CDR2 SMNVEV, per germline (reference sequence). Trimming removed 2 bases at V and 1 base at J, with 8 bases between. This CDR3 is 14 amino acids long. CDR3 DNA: TGTGCCAGCAGTTTAAGCGCGTTTAACTATGGCTACACCTTC. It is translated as CASSLSAFNYGYTF.

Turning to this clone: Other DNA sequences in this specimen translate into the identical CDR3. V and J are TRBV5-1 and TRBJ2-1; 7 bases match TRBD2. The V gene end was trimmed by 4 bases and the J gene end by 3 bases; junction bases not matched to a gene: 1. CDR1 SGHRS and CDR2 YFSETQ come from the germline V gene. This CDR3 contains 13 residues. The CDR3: CASSGRGYNEQFF. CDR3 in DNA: TGCGCCAGCAGCGGGAGGGGCTACAATGAGCAGTTCTTC.

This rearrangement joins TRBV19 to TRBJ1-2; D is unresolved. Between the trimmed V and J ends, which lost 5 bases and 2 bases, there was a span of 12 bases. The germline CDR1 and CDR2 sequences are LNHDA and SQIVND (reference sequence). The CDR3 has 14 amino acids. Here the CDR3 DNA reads TGTGCCAGTAGTTTGGGGAGAGAGAACTATGGCTACACCTTC. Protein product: CASSLGRENYGYTF.

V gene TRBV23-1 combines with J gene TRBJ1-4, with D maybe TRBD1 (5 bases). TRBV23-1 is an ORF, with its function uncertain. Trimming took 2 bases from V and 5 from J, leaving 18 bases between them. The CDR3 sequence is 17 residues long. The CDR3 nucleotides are TGCGCCAGCAGTCAACCAGGGTACTGGGGCCGAAATGAAAAACTGTTTTTT. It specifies CASSQPGYWGRNEKLFF.

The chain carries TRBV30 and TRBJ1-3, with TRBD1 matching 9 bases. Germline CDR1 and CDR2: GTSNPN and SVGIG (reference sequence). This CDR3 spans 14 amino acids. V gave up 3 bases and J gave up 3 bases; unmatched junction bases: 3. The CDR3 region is CAWRGTGYGNTIYF. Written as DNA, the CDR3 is TGTGCCTGGAGGGGGACAGGGTATGGAAACACCATATATTTT.

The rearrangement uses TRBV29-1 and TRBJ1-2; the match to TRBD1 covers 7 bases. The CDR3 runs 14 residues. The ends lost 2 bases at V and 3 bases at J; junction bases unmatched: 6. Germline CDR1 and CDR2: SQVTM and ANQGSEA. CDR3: CSVERGQGDYGYTF. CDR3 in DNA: TGCAGCGTTGAAAGGGGCCAGGGGGACTATGGCTACACCTTC.

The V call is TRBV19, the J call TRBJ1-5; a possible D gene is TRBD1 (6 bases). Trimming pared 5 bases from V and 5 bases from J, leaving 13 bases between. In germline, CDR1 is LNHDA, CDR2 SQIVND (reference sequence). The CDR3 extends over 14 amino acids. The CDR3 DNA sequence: TGTGCCAGTAGTGGTACAGGGCCGTATCAGCCCCAGCATTTT. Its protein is CASSGTGPYQPQHF.

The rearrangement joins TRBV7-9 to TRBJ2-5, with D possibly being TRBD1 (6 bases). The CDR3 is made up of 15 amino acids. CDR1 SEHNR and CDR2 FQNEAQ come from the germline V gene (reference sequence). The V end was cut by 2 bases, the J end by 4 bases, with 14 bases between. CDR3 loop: CASSLRRRGAETQYF. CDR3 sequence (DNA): TGTGCCAGCAGCTTACGACGCAGGGGTGCAGAGACCCAGTACTTC.

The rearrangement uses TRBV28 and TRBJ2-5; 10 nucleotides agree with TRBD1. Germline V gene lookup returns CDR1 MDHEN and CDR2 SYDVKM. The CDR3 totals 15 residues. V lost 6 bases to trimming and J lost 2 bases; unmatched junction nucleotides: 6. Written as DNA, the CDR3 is TGTGCCAGCAGCCAACCGGGACAGGGGCAAGAGACCCAGTACTTC. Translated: CASSQPGQGQETQYF.

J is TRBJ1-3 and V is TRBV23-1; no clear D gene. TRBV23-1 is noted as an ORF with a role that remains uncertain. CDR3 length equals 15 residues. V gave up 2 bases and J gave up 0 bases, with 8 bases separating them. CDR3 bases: TGCGCCAGCAGTCAACTTCTCCCCTCTGGAAACACCATATATTTT. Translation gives CASSQLLPSGNTIYF.